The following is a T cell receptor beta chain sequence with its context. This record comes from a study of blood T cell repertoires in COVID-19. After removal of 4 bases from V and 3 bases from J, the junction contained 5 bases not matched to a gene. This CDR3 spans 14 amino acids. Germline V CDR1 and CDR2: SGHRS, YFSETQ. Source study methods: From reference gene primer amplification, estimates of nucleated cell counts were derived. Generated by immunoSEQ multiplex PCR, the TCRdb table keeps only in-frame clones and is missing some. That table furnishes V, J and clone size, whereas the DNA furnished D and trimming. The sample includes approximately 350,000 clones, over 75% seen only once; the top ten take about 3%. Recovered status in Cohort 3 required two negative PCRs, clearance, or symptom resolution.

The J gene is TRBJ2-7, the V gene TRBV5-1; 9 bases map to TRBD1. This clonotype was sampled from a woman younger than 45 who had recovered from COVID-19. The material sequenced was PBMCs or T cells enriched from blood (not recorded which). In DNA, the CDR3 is TGCGCCAGCAGCAGCGGACAGGGGCTCTACGAGCAGTACTTC. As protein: CASSSGQGLYEQYF.